Listed below are T cell receptor beta chains from one sample, sequenced in a study of blood T cell repertoires in COVID-19. The method was immunoSEQ multiplex PCR; TCRdb's version includes in-frame clones alone and lacks a portion of them. The table shows roughly 85,000 clones, with around 74% occurring only once. Sequenced sample: peripheral blood. The receptors derive from a human donor in a cohort sampled during active COVID-19. Both conserved end residues are part of each CDR3. D genes are given only for firm matches. Only some rows state a clone size, as once, few, many or a class for expanded clones.

NA	TRBV11-2	NA	TRBJ1-3	17	TGTGCCAGCAGCGCCAATCTCCCGGGGAATTCTGGAAACACCATATATTTT	CASSANLPGNSGNTIYF
TRBD1	TRBV13	NA	TRBJ1-4	15	TGTGCCAGCAGCTTAACCGGGGACAGGGCCGAAAAACTGTTTTTT	CASSLTGDRAEKLFF
NA	TRBV19	NA	TRBJ1-1	14	TGTGCCAGTAGTCCAAGCGCGGGGGCCACTGAAGCTTTCTTT	CASSPSAGATEAFF
NA	TRBV6-5	once	TRBJ1-4	13	TGTGCCAGCAGTCTTCGAGGTGGGGAAAAACTGTTTTTT	CASSLRGGEKLFF
NA	TRBV9	NA	TRBJ2-7	13	TGTGCCAGCAGCGTAAGCACCTCCTACGAGCAGTACTTC	CASSVSTSYEQYF
NA	TRBV7-9	NA	TRBJ1-1	15	TGTGCCAGCAGCCACGCGTCACGAATGAACACTGAAGCTTTCTTT	CASSHASRMNTEAFF
TRBD1	TRBV19	NA	TRBJ1-5	14	TGTGCCAGTAGTATCGGCAGGGGGTCCTTGTTTCAGCATTTT	CASSIGRGSLFQHF
TRBD1	TRBV2	NA	TRBJ1-2	16	TGTGCCAGCAGTGGTTTACAGGGGGCAGGGGTGGTTGGCTACACCTTC	CASSGLQGAGVVGYTF
NA	TRBV5-1	once	TRBJ1-2	13	TGCGCCAGCAGCTTGACGAGGGTCTATGGCTACACCTTC	CASSLTRVYGYTF
TRBD2	TRBV10-3	NA	TRBJ2-3	16	TGTGCCATCAGTGGGCCTAGCGGGGGAAGCGCAGATACGCAGTATTTT	CAISGPSGGSADTQYF
TRBD2	TRBV5-1	NA	TRBJ2-3	16	TGCGCCAGCAGCCCCCGGGTAGCGGGGTTTACAGATACGCAGTATTTT	CASSPRVAGFTDTQYF
NA	TRBV5-5	NA	TRBJ2-7	16	TGTGCCAGCAGCCCGGGGCGTGGACAGATTCTCTACGAGCAGTACTTC	CASSPGRGQILYEQYF
TRBD1	TRBV2	NA	TRBJ1-3	15	TGTGCCAGCTCCGGAGAAGGGGGCGCAGGAAACACCATATATTTT	CASSGEGGAGNTIYF